One sample yielded the 28 T cell receptor beta chains listed below, sequenced in a study of T cells in Graves' hyperthyroidism and ophthalmopathy. Amplification of TCR beta CDR3 regions was performed using RNA transcripts as template. Using the HTBI primer set, a first-round RT-PCR was run on the TCR CDR3. MiXCR, applied by TCRdb to the multiplex PCR reads, yields one record per CDR3 protein. The repertoire consists of about 360,000 distinct CDR3 sequences, with about 13% occurring once and the leading ten covering over 8.5%. The sequencing input was blood. The source of these receptors is a woman in her late teens or twenties with Graves' hyperthyroidism.

This clonotype was detected ten times or more. The chain is built from TRBV5-8 and TRBJ2-7; no firm D call. There are 14 residues in the CDR3. Germline CDR1 and CDR2: SGHTS and YDEGEE. The V gene lost 0 bases and the J gene lost 5 bases, with 12 bases spanning the gap. The CDR3: CASSLGTFSDEQYF. The CDR3 nucleotides are TGTGCCAGCAGCTTGGGTACATTTTCCGACGAGCAGTACTTC.

This clonotype was seen many times. This chain links TRBV28 with TRBJ1-1, with D possibly TRBD1 on 6 matching bases. The CDR3 sequence is 14 residues long. Trimming cost V 5 bases and J 4 bases, with 14 bases left between them. Looked up from germline, CDR1 is MDHEN and CDR2 is SYDVKM. Here the CDR3 DNA reads TGTGCCAGCAGTCCCCTGGGACAAACCACTGAAGCTTTCTTT. Its protein product is CASSPLGQTTEAFF. The full variable domain, completed using reference TRBV28 and TRBJ1-1, is DVKVTQSSRYLVKRTGEKVFLECVQDMDHENMFWYRQDPGLGLRLIYFSYDVKMKEKGDIPEGYSVSREKKERFSLILESASTNQTSMYLCASSPLGQTTEAFFGQGTRLTVV.

Many counts were recorded for this clonotype. V gene TRBV12-3 or TRBV12-4 combines with J gene TRBJ1-5; D remains unclear. The CDR3 has 14 amino acids. Deletions cut 6 bases from V and 1 base from J, with 10 bases between. CDR3 DNA sequence: TGTGCCAGCAGCCGTGGACCCAGCAATCAGCCCCAGCATTTT. Translating it yields CASSRGPSNQPQHF.

A few counts support this clonotype. The chain employs TRBV20-1 and TRBJ2-2, with 14 bases fitting TRBD2. From germline, CDR1 is DFQATT and CDR2 SNEGSKA (reference sequence). V trimming: 5 bases; J trimming: 2 bases; junction bases outside the gene matches: 10. The CDR3 totals 18 residues. The CDR3, as DNA: TGCAGTGCTTCTCGAGGACTAGCGGGAGGTTCCAACACCGGGGAGCTGTTTTTT. This gives the protein CSASRGLAGGSNTGELFF.

The table lists this clonotype with a few counts. A read error may explain this, as a much larger clone is one base away. This sequence joins TRBV20-1 and TRBJ2-1; D is ambiguous. The CDR3 totals 17 residues. The germline V and J ends were trimmed by 3 bases and 6 bases, with 24 bases remaining between them. Looked up from germline, CDR1 is DFQATT and CDR2 is SNEGSKA (reference sequence). The CDR3 loop is CSASRRGVPTLCNEQFF. The CDR3 DNA reads TGCAGTGCTAGTAGGAGAGGCGTCCCCACCCTGTGCAATGAGCAGTTCTTC.

This clonotype was counted at least ten times. The V and J genes are TRBV7-8 and TRBJ2-5; D is undetermined. The CDR3 consists of 14 residues. The germline CDR1 and CDR2 sequences are SGHVS and FQNEAQ. Trimming removed 5 bases from V and 1 base from J, with 11 bases in between. CDR3 protein: CASSPVYPQETQYF. For the CDR3, the DNA is TGTGCCAGCAGCCCCGTCTATCCCCAAGAGACCCAGTACTTC.

This clonotype has more than one count but fewer than ten. The chain employs TRBV10-3 and TRBJ2-7, with D possibly called TRBD1 or TRBD2 (5 bases each). Germline values: CDR1 ENHRY, CDR2 SYGVKD. V was clipped by 10 bases and J by 3 bases, with 19 bases between them. This CDR3 contains 14 residues. The CDR3 loop is CATAPGTVHYEQYF. For the CDR3, the DNA is TGTGCCACCGCACCCGGGACGGTTCACTACGAGCAGTACTTC.

A single count supports this clonotype. A much larger clone lies one base from this, so it may be a read error. The rearrangement joins TRBV6-2 or TRBV6-3 to TRBJ2-2; maybe TRBD1 (7 bases). Trimming stripped 6 bases from V and 2 bases from J, with 13 bases between. The CDR3 runs to 15 residues. Germline CDR1 is MNHEY and CDR2 is SVGEGT. The DNA of the CDR3 is TGTGCCAGCAGGCCAGGGGGGTCCAACACCGGGGAGCTGTTTTTT. This gives the protein CASRPGGSNTGELFF.

The sample holds many counts of this clonotype. The gene calls are TRBV27 and TRBJ2-7; D remains unclear. V was trimmed by 5 bases and J by 6 bases, leaving 17 bases between them. CDR1 and CDR2 (germline): MNHEY, SMNVEV (reference sequence). The CDR3 covers 14 residues. CDR3 amino acids: CASSTAAAPGEQYF. CDR3 in DNA: TGTGCCAGCAGTACCGCGGCAGCACCAGGCGAGCAGTACTTC.

This clonotype has a count of ten or more. The chain couples TRBV12-3 or TRBV12-4 to TRBJ1-5; tentatively, D is TRBD1 (5 bases). The CDR3 is 14 residues long. Trimming removed 5 bases at V and 6 bases at J, with 14 bases between. CDR3: CASSPGGIGQPQHF. DNA for the CDR3: TGTGCCAGCAGTCCGGGGGGAATCGGTCAGCCCCAGCATTTT.

The CDR3 region has the DNA TGTGCCAGCAGCCAAACAGACAGGGCGCCCAACTATGGCTACACCTTC. This sequence encodes CASSQTDRAPNYGYTF. This rearrangement joins TRBV3-1 to TRBJ1-2, with 7 nucleotides matching TRBD1. The germline gives CDR1 LGHDT, CDR2 YNNKEL (reference sequence). The CDR3 contains 16 residues. Trimming took 2 bases from V and 2 from J; bases not matched to a gene: 8.

CDR3 sequence reads: CSAREVTVTQYF. The CDR3 DNA is TGCAGTGCTAGAGAAGTCACTGTCACCCAGTACTTC. The chain couples TRBV20-1 to TRBJ2-5; D call uncertain. The V gene lost 0 bases and the J gene lost 8 bases, with 10 bases spanning the gap. There are 12 residues in the CDR3. From germline, CDR1 is DFQATT and CDR2 SNEGSKA (reference sequence).

This clonotype was recorded many times. J is TRBJ2-7 and V is TRBV7-9, with TRBD1 matching over 9 bases. Germline CDR1 and CDR2: SEHNR and FQNEAQ (reference sequence). With 0 bases clipped from V and 4 bases from J, the junction kept 7 bases outside the gene matches. This CDR3 region has 16 residues. The CDR3 DNA sequence: TGTGCCAGCAGCTTAGCCCCCGGGACAGGGCGTTACGAGCAGTACTTC. It is translated as CASSLAPGTGRYEQYF.

The genes are TRBV7-6 and TRBJ1-1; D not certain. Germline CDR1 and CDR2: SGHVS and FNYEAQ. This CDR3 contains 14 residues. With 8 bases removed from V and 3 bases from J, the gap between germline ends came to 16 bases. The chain's CDR3 is CASGLGSAHTEAFF. The CDR3 DNA follows: TGTGCCAGCGGTTTGGGGAGCGCGCACACTGAAGCTTTCTTT. Complete variable domain (other parts from reference TRBV7-6 and TRBJ1-1): GAGVSQSPRYKVTKRGQDVALRCDPISGHVSLYWYRQALGQGPEFLTYFNYEAQQDKSGLPNDRFSAERPEGSISTLTIQRTEQRDSAMYRCASGLGSAHTEAFFGQGTRLTVV.

The chain combines TRBV5-1 with TRBJ1-1, with unresolved D. CDR1 and CDR2 from the germline V gene are SGHRS and YFSETQ. V dropped 1 base and J dropped 1 base, with 8 bases sitting between them. The CDR3 totals 14 residues. In DNA form, the CDR3 reads TGCGCCAGCAGCTTGCGGCACTCGAACACTGAAGCTTTCTTT. Protein product: CASSLRHSNTEAFF.

The chain is built from TRBV20-1 and TRBJ2-3, with 7 bases lining up with TRBD1. The ends lost 3 bases at V and 4 bases at J; junction bases unmatched: 1. The CDR3 is 12 amino acids. Germline loops: CDR1 DFQATT, CDR2 SNEGSKA (reference sequence). CDR3 in amino acids: CSASDRADTQYF. The CDR3 nucleotides read TGCAGTGCTAGCGACAGGGCAGATACGCAGTATTTT.

This clonotype was seen ten or more times. The gene calls are TRBV28 and TRBJ1-1; possibly TRBD1 for D (6 bases). This CDR3 comprises 15 residues. Germline V gene lookup returns CDR1 MDHEN and CDR2 SYDVKM. V shed 6 bases and J shed 3 bases, with 17 bases lying between them. CDR3 in DNA: TGTGCCAGCAGCACCGTAACAGGGCTTGACACTGAAGCTTTCTTT. Translation: CASSTVTGLDTEAFF.

The chain has TRBV19 and TRBJ1-2; D unresolved. The V gene's germline CDR1 is LNHDA and CDR2 SQIVND (reference sequence). Trimming removed 8 bases from V and 3 bases from J, with 22 bases in between. The CDR3 spans 16 residues. CDR3 nucleotides: TGTGCCAGTGCGCCAGACACCCTCTTAATATACTATGGCTACACCTTC. It codes for CASAPDTLLIYYGYTF.

There are many counts of this clonotype. The chain is built from TRBV5-8 and TRBJ2-5; D not resolved. Trimming pared 0 bases from V and 3 bases from J, leaving 9 bases between. The CDR3 contains 14 residues. The V gene's germline CDR1 is SGHTS and CDR2 YDEGEE. The chain's CDR3 is CASSLGPGEETQYF. Here the CDR3 DNA reads TGTGCCAGCAGCTTGGGCCCTGGGGAAGAGACCCAGTACTTC.

The chain recombines TRBV7-2 with TRBJ1-5; TRBD1 might be the D (5 bases). In germline, CDR1 is SGHTA, CDR2 FQGNSA. The ends were cut back, 5 bases at V and 2 bases at J, with 13 bases in the middle. The CDR3 spans 15 residues. CDR3 coding DNA: TGTGCCAGCAGCATAACCGGGGGTGGCAATCAGCCCCAGCATTTT. Amino acid sequence: CASSITGGGNQPQHF.

This clonotype came up a few times. The gene calls are TRBV4-3 and TRBJ2-4, with TRBD1 identical over 8 bases. The germline V gene has CDR1 LGHNA and CDR2 YSLEER. The J segment lost 1 base and the V segment lost 0 bases, leaving 14 bases of the junction unmatched. The CDR3 contains 20 residues. Here the CDR3 DNA reads TGCGCCAGCAGCCAAGATTATCTGCCAGGGGGCTTCGGGGCCAAAAACATTCAGTACTTC. It codes for CASSQDYLPGGFGAKNIQYF.

There are a few counts of this clonotype. The chain couples TRBV25-1 to TRBJ1-5; D perhaps matches TRBD1 (5 bases). V lost 7 bases and J 11 bases, leaving 30 bases between the germline ends. CDR1 and CDR2 from the germline V gene are MGHDK and SYGVNS. The CDR3 runs to 17 residues. This CDR3 is CASTRQPIEVLERAQHF. The CDR3 coding sequence is TGTGCCAGCACCCGACAGCCGATTGAGGTCCTAGAGAGGGCCCAGCATTTT.

This clonotype was recorded many times. The chain is built from TRBV6-1 and TRBJ1-5, with D possibly TRBD1 on 6 matching bases. Germline V lookup: CDR1 MNHNS, CDR2 SASEGT. The V gene lost 6 bases and the J gene lost 4 bases, with 10 bases spanning the gap. CDR3 size: 13 residues. The CDR3 reads CASSGGRNQPQHF. CDR3 bases: TGTGCCAGCAGCGGGGGCAGAAATCAGCCCCAGCATTTT.

This clonotype was seen more than once but under ten times. The rearrangement joins TRBV4-1 to TRBJ2-7; D is uncertain. Germline V gene data show CDR1 as MGHRA and CDR2 as YSYEKL. V dropped 1 base and J dropped 2 bases, with 12 bases sitting between them. The CDR3 runs 15 residues. DNA of the CDR3: TGCGCCAGCAGCCAAGGGCAGTGGGGTGCCTACGAGCAGTACTTC. This encodes CASSQGQWGAYEQYF.

The chain uses TRBV7-3 and TRBJ2-1; D assignment may be TRBD1 or TRBD2 (5 bases each). The germline CDR1 and CDR2 sequences are SGHTA and FQGTGA. This CDR3 comprises 17 residues. V was clipped by 2 bases and J by 8 bases, with 22 bases between them. The DNA for the CDR3 is TGTGCCAGCAGCTTATTTGGGACCCCCTTTCCGGGCGATGAGCAGTTCTTC. Encoded protein: CASSLFGTPFPGDEQFF. The full variable domain, with the rest looked up from reference TRBV7-3 and TRBJ2-1, is GAGVSQTPSNKVTEKGKYVELRCDPISGHTALYWYRQSLGQGPEFLIYFQGTGAADDSGLPNDRFFAVRPEGSVSTLKIQRTERGDSAVYLCASSLFGTPFPGDEQFFGPGTRLTVL.

V and J are TRBV27 and TRBJ1-5; 7 positions agree with TRBD1. The V gene's germline CDR1 is MNHEY and CDR2 SMNVEV (reference sequence). This CDR3 contains 17 residues. V was clipped by 2 bases and J by 6 bases; unmatched bases: 13. This CDR3 is CASSLKGQRGGGQPQHF. The CDR3 DNA reads as TGTGCCAGCAGTTTAAAGGGACAGAGGGGAGGTGGTCAGCCCCAGCATTTT.

The table lists this clonotype with many counts. This chain connects TRBV30 to TRBJ1-2; tentatively, D is TRBD1 (5 bases). Germline V gene lookup returns CDR1 GTSNPN and CDR2 SVGIG (reference sequence). The CDR3 has 13 amino acids. Trimming shortened V by 0 bases and J by 4 bases, and 9 bases separated the two germline ends. The CDR3 sequence is CAWSVAGSYGYTF. In DNA form, the CDR3 reads TGTGCCTGGAGTGTAGCAGGGTCCTATGGCTACACCTTC.

This clonotype was observed at least ten times. This rearrangement joins TRBV5-1 to TRBJ2-1; perhaps TRBD2 as D (6 bases). Germline CDR1 SGHRS, CDR2 YFSETQ. The V and J ends lost 7 bases and 0 bases respectively, with 14 bases between them. The CDR3 is made up of 15 amino acids. The CDR3 spells CASCPDGSSYNEQFF. CDR3 coding DNA: TGCGCCAGCTGCCCCGACGGGAGCTCCTACAATGAGCAGTTCTTC.